The present entry profiles one TCR beta chain with its context. Its specificity is unknown. The table came from immunoSEQ multiplex PCR; TCRdb's copy has only in-frame clones and leaves some out. The sample lists 250,000 to 400,000 clones, roughly 86% seen once, with around 0.88% in the top ten. The CDR3 loop spans 15 amino acids. Germline CDR1 SEHNR, CDR2 FQNEAQ (reference sequence). Trimming cost V 2 bases and J 7 bases, with 12 bases left between them. The data are from a study of cytomegalovirus exposure and HLA in healthy donors. Regarding the study as a whole: Usually a TCR sequence was rare, but some public TCRs were found in many donors.

The chain links TRBV7-9 to TRBJ1-6; perhaps TRBD1 as D (5 bases). The TCR sequence derives from a man aged 25 to 40 in good health and CMV-seronegative. The sequencing sample was made of PBMCs. Here the CDR3 reads CASSLRQGINSPLHF. The CDR3 nucleotides read TGTGCCAGCAGCTTACGGCAGGGAATAAATTCACCCCTCCACTTT.